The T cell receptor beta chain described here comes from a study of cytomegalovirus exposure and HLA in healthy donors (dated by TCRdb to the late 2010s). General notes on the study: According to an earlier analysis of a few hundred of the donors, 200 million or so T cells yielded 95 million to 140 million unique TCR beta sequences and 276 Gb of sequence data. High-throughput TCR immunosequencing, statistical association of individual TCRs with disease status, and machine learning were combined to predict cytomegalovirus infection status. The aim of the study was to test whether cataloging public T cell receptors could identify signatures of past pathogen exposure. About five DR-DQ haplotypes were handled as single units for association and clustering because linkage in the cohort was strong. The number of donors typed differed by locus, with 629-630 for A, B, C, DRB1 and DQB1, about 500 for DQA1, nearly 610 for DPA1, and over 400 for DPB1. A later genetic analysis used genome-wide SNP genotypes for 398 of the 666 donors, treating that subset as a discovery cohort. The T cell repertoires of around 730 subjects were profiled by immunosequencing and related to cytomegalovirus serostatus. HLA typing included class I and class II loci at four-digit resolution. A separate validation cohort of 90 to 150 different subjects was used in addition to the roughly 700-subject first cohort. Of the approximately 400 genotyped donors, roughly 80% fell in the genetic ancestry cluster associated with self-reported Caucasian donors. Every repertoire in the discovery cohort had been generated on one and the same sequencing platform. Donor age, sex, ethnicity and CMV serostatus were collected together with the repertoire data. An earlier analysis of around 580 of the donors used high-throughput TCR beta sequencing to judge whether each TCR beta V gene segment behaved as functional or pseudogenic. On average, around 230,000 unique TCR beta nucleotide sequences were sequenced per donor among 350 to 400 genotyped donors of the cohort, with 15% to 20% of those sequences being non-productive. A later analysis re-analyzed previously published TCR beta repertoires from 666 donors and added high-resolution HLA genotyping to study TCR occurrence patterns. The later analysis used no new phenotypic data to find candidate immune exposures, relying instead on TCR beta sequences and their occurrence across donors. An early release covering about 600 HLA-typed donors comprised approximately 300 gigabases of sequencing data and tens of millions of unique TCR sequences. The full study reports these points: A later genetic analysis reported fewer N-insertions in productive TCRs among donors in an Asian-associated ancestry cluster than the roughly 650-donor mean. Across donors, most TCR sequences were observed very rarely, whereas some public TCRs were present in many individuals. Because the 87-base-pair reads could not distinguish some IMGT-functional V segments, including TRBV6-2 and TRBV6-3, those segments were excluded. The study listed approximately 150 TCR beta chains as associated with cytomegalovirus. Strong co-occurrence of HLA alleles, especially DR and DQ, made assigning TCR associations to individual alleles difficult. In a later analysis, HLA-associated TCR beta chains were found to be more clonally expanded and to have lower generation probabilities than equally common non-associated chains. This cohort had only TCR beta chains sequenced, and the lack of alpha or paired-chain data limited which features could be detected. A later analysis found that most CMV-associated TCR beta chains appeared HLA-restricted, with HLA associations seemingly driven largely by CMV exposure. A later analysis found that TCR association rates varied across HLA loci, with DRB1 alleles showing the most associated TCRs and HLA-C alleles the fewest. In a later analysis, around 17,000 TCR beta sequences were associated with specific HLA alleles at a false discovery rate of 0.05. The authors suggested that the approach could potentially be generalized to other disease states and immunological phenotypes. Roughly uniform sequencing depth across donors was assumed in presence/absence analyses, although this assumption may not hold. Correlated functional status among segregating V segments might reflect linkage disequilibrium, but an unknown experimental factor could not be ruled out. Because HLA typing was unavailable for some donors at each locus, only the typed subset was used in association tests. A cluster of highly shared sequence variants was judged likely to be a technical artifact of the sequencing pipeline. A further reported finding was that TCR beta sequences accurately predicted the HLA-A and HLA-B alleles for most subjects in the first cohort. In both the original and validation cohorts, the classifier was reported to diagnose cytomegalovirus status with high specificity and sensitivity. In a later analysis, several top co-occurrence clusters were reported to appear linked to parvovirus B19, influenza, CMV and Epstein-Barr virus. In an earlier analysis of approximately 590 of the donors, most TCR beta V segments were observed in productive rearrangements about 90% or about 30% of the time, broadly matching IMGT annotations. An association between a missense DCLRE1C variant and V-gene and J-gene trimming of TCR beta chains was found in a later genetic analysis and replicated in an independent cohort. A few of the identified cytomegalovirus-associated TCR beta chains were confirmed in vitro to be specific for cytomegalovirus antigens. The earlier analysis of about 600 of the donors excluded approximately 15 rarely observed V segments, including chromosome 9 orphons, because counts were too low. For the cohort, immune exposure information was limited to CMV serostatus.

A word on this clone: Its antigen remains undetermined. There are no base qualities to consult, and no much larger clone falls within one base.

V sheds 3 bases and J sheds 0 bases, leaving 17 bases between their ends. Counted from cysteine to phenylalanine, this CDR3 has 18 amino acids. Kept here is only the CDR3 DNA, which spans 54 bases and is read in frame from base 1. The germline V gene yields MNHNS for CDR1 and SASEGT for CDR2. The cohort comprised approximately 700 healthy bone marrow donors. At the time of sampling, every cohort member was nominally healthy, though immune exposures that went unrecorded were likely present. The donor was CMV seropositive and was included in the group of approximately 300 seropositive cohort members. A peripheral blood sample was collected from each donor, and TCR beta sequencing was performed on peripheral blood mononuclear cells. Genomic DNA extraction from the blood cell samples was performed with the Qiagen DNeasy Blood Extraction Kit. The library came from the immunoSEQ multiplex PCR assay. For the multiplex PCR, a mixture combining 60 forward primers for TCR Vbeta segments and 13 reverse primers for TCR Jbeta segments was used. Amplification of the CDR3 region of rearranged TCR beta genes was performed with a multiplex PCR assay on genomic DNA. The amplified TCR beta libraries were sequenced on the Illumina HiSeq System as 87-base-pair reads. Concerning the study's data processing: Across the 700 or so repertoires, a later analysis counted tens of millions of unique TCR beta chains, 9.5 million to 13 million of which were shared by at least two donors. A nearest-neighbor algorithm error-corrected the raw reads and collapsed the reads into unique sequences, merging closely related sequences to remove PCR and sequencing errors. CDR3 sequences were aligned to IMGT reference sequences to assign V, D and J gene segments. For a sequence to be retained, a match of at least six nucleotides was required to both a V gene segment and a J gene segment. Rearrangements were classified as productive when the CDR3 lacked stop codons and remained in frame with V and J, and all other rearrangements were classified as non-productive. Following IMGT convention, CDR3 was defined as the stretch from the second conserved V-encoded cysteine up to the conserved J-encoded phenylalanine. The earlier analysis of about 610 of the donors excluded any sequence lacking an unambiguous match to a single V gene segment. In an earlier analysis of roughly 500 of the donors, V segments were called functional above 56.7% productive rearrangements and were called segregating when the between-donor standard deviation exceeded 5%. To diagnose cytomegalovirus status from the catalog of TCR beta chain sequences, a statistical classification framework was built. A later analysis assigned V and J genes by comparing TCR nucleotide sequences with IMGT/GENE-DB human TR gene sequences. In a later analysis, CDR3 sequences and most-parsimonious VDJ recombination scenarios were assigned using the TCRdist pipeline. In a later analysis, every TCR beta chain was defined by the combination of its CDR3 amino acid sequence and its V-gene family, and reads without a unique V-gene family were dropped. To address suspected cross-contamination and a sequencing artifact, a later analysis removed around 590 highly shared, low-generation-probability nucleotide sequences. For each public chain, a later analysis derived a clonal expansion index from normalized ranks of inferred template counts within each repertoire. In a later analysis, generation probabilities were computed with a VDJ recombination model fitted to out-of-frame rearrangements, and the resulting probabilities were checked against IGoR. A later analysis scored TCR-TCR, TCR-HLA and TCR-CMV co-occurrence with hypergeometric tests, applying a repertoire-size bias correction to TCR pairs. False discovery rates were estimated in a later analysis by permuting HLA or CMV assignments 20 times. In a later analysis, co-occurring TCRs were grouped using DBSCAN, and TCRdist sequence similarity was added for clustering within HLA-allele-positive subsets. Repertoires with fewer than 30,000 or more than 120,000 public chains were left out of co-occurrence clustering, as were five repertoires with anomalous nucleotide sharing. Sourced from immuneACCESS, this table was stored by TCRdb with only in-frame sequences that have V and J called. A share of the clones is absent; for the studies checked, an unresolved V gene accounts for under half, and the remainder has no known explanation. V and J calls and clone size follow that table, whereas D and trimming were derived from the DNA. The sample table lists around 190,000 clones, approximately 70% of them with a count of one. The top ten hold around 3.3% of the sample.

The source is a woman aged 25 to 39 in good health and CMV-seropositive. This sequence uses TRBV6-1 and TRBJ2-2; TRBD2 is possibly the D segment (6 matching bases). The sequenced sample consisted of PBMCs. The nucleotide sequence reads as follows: TGTGCCAGCAGTGATAGGCCCGTCCGGGGGACGAACACCGGGGAGCTGTTTTTT. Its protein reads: CASSDRPVRGTNTGELFF.